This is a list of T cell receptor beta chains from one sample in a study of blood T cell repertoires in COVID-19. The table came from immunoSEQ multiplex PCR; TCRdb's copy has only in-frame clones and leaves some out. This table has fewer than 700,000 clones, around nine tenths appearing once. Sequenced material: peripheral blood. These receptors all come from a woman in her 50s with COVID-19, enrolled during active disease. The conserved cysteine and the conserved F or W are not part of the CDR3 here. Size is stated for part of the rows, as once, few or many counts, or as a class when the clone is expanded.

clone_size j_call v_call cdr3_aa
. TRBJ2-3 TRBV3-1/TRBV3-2 ASSQDPGHAVGTQY
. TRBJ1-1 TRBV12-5 ASGLSPGGAEAF
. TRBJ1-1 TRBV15 ATSRDIQRNTEAF
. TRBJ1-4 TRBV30 ASALGQGGEKLF
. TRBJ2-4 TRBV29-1 SVGLSGPLGKNIQY
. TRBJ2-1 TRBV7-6 ASSLGRAGGEQF
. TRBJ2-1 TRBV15 ATSRGRGANNEQF
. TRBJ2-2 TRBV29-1 SVGNRETGELF
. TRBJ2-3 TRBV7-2 ASSPGLAGGPIDTQY
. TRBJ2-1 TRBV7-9 ASSSDRQPNEQF
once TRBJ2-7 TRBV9 ASSRSQRTSGVHEQY
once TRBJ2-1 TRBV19 ASSIYGGAYNEQF
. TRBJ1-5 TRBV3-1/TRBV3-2 ASSQGPSGNQPQH
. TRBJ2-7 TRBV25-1 ASSGVLGGRGSYEQY
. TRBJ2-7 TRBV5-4 ASSTDYAVTYEQY
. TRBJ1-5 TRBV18 ASSPGQLQPQH
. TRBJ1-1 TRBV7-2 ASSLTGDTEAF
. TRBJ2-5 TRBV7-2 ASSYLAASKETQY
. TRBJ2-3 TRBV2 ATSIVGASTDTQY
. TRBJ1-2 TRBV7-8 ASSPRTAGAYGYT
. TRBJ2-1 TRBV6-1 ASSGHNRGSYNEQF
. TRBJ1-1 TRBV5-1 ASSAKTVLNTEAF
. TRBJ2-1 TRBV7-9 ASSPIWGLGEGGNEQF